The 9 T cell receptor beta chains given below trace back to one sample, sequenced in a study of cytomegalovirus exposure and HLA in healthy donors. PCR was performed using 60 Vbeta and 13 Jbeta primers. The assay was immunoSEQ multiplex PCR, and TCRdb's table has in-frame clones only and misses some. The table lists around 92,000 clones, 65% to 80% of them singletons. Sequencing was performed on PBMCs. These receptors originate from a female donor in good health and CMV-seropositive.

This chain uses TRBV4-2 with TRBJ2-2; D is unclear. Germline CDR1 is LGHNA and CDR2 is YNFKEQ. V lost 0 bases, J lost 6 bases, and 11 bases lay in between. CDR3 length equals 15 residues. CDR3 DNA: TGTGCCAGCAGCCAAGAATGGCTGCTCGCCGGGGAGCTGTTTTTT. Its translation is CASSQEWLLAGELFF.

This clone was observed a handful of times. The chain recombines TRBV2 with TRBJ1-1; TRBD1 agrees at 7 bases. In germline, CDR1 is SNHLY, CDR2 FYNNEI. V lost 9 bases and J lost 1; bases outside the gene matches: 2. The CDR3 runs 12 residues. The CDR3 DNA is TGTGCCAGAGGACAGGAGAACACTGAAGCTTTCTTT. Protein product: CARGQENTEAFF.

The V and J genes are TRBV30 and TRBJ1-1; maybe TRBD1 (6 bases). Germline values: CDR1 GTSNPN, CDR2 SVGIG (reference sequence). V was clipped by 2 bases and J by 4 bases, with 8 bases between them. This CDR3 is built from 12 residues. This chain's CDR3 is CAWSLGATEAFF. The CDR3 DNA sequence: TGTGCCTGGAGTTTGGGGGCCACTGAAGCTTTCTTT.

The chain couples TRBV28 to TRBJ2-7, with 10 bases matching TRBD1. Germline CDR1 is MDHEN and CDR2 is SYDVKM. With 6 bases clipped from V and 4 bases from J, the junction kept 9 bases outside the gene matches. The CDR3 is made up of 15 amino acids. The CDR3 is CASREPGQGRYEQYF. The CDR3 nucleotides read TGTGCCAGCAGGGAGCCGGGACAGGGGAGATACGAGCAGTACTTC.

J is TRBJ1-4 and V is TRBV10-3; 9 bases fit TRBD1. The CDR3 spans 15 residues. Germline CDR1 ENHRY, CDR2 SYGVKD. J gave up 4 bases and V 6 bases, and 6 bases lay outside the gene matches. The CDR3 here is CAIRKGTGFNEKLFF. CDR3 in DNA: TGTGCCATCAGGAAGGGGACAGGGTTTAATGAAAAACTGTTTTTT.

The genes are TRBV4-3 and TRBJ1-5; possible D gene TRBD1, 6 bases. Trimming took 1 base from V and 3 from J, leaving 13 bases between them. Germline-derived CDR1 and CDR2 are LGHNA and YSLEER. The CDR3 loop spans 16 amino acids. DNA of the CDR3: TGCGCCAGCAGCCAAGCCATTGGACAGCTCAATCAGCCCCAGCATTTT. Translation gives CASSQAIGQLNQPQHF.

This chain uses TRBV7-2 with TRBJ2-3, with 14 bases that match TRBD2. V dropped 1 base and J dropped 6; count of bases not matched to a gene: 6. The CDR3 totals 17 residues. CDR1 is SGHTA, CDR2 FQGNSA, per germline. DNA of the CDR3: TGTGCCAGCAGCTTAGGGACTAGCGGGGGGTCCGGGGATACGCAGTATTTT. Translated: CASSLGTSGGSGDTQYF.

This chain uses TRBV6-5 with TRBJ1-2, with D possibly being TRBD1 (5 bases). The CDR3 is 14 amino acids. V was pared by 7 bases and J by 4 bases, with 16 bases between. The V gene's germline CDR1 is MNHEY and CDR2 SVGAGI. The CDR3 DNA follows: TGTGCCAGCACTCAGGGCGGGGGACTCTATGGCTACACCTTC. Amino acid sequence: CASTQGGGLYGYTF.

This sequence joins TRBV6-5 and TRBJ2-1, with 8 bases lining up with TRBD1. Germline CDR1 reads MNHEY; CDR2 reads SVGAGI. The CDR3 totals 15 residues. Germline trimming cut 4 bases from V and 8 bases from J; bases unmatched to any gene: 10. The CDR3 nucleotides are TGTGCCAGCAGTTCTCCCCGCCAGGGGGCTGATGAGCAGTTCTTC. Translation: CASSSPRQGADEQFF.